This T cell receptor (beta chain) was recovered during a study of identical twins. Carrying unique molecular identifiers, the cDNA also gained a universal primer site through template switching. Via MiXCR, TCRdb re-called the 5' RACE reads, giving one row per CDR3 protein. This sample carries 1.5 million to 2 million distinct CDR3 sequences, roughly 35% of them seen once, and the ten largest clones take 0.25% to 0.3%. The CDR3 contains 15 residues. V gave up 5 bases and J gave up 1 base; unmatched junction bases: 6. Germline CDR1 reads SGHRS; CDR2 reads YFSETQ. The V call is TRBV5-1, the J call TRBJ2-5, with 9 nucleotides matching TRBD2. The sequence came from a newborn girl in good health. Sequencing input: cord blood. In nucleotides, the CDR3 is TGCGCCAGCAGAATGCGGGGGGGCCTCCAAGAGACCCAGTACTTC. As protein: CASRMRGGLQETQYF.